This T cell receptor (beta chain) stems from a study of T cells in Graves' hyperthyroidism and ophthalmopathy. Study results and caveats: Ophthalmopathy could be told apart from stable hyperthyroidism with a 13 V-J model.

As concerns this clonotype: The antigen remains undetermined. The junction differs from germline at one of its ends, possibly a read error.

Amplification targeted TCR beta CDR3 regions from RNA transcripts. TCR CDR3 underwent first-round RT-PCR with the HTBI primer set. Via MiXCR, TCRdb re-called the multiplex PCR reads, giving one row per CDR3 protein. This sample has roughly 570,000 distinct CDR3 sequences; around 42% occur once, and the top ten carry around 8%. Graves' hyperthyroidism qualified as stable when ophthalmopathy did not progress within 18 months. Disease duration under 2 months; hyperthyroidism patients were aged 18 to 65. This TCR was recovered from a young woman with Graves' hyperthyroidism. The source material was peripheral blood or thyroid tissue (not recorded which).

CDR3 bases: TGTGCCACCAGTGATTTAAGCACCGCTACGAGGACGGGACAAGAGGCCCAGTACTTC. It yields the protein CATSDLSTATRTGQEAQYF. The rearrangement uses TRBV24-1 and TRBJ2-5; D possibly corresponds to TRBD1 (6 bases). In germline, CDR1 is KGHDR, CDR2 SFDVKD. This CDR3 is 19 amino acids long.